These 11 T cell receptor beta chains were all obtained from the same sample, sequenced in a study of shared clonotypes between healthy human individuals. Sequencing was performed with immunoSEQ multiplex PCR; in TCRdb, only in-frame clones are kept and a portion is missing. The sample has a few hundred thousand clones; over 75% are singletons. Sequenced: memory CD8+ T cells sorted from blood. Subset of the sample: CD45RO+ cells pooled with CCR7-negative TemRA cells. The source is a man between 18 and 29 years old in good health.

The chain employs TRBV27 and TRBJ1-1; D might be TRBD1 (5 bases). Trimming left V 5 bases short and J 4 bases short, with 20 bases between. The germline V gene has CDR1 MNHEY and CDR2 SMNVEV (reference sequence). The CDR3 is 16 amino acids. The CDR3 reads CASSPMGVVGITEAFF. In nucleotides, the CDR3 is TGTGCCAGCAGTCCCATGGGGGTCGTAGGTATCACTGAAGCTTTCTTT.

This chain connects TRBV21-1 to TRBJ1-2; TRBD1, the D gene given by the table, was not confirmed from the DNA. TRBV21-1 is listed as a pseudogene. The CDR3 runs to 18 residues. CDR3: CASSKVGTGGEISYGYTF. CDR3 nucleotide sequence: TGTGCCAGCAGCAAAGTAGGGACAGGGGGCGAGATAAGCTATGGCTACACCTTC.

The gene calls are TRBV5-8 and TRBJ2-7; D possibly matches TRBD1 or TRBD2 (5 bases each). With 1 base removed from V and 3 bases from J, the gap between germline ends came to 11 bases. Germline lookup yields CDR1 SGHTS and CDR2 YDEGEE. This CDR3 contains 14 residues. DNA for the CDR3: TGTGCCAGCAGCTTGTCAGGGACCTACTACGAGCAGTACTTC. It is translated as CASSLSGTYYEQYF.

V and J are TRBV28 and TRBJ2-3, with a weak D call TRBD2 (5 bases). V shed 2 bases and J shed 3 bases, with 9 bases lying between them. The germline V gene encodes CDR1 MDHEN and CDR2 SYDVKM. The CDR3 sequence is 14 residues long. DNA for the CDR3: TGTGCCAGCAGTTTAATTCCGGGAACAGATACGCAGTATTTT. Encoded protein: CASSLIPGTDTQYF.

The chain links TRBV27 to TRBJ2-1, with D uncertain. The germline gives CDR1 MNHEY, CDR2 SMNVEV (reference sequence). The CDR3 totals 12 residues. Trimming removed 3 bases at V and 9 bases at J, with 9 bases between. The CDR3 DNA follows: TGTGCCAGCAGTTTTATAGCTAGTGAGCAGTTCTTC. It translates to CASSFIASEQFF.

The chain has TRBV6-5 and TRBJ1-2, with a possible D match to TRBD1 (6 bases). V lost 5 bases and J lost 2, with 9 bases in between. Germline values: CDR1 MNHEY, CDR2 SVGAGI. The CDR3 contains 13 residues. In DNA form, the CDR3 reads TGTGCCAGCAGTGGACAGCAGAACTATGGCTACACCTTC. Translation gives CASSGQQNYGYTF.

The genes are TRBV7-9 and TRBJ2-5; D perhaps matches TRBD1 (6 bases). The CDR3 loop spans 17 amino acids. CDR1 and CDR2 (germline): SEHNR, FQNEAQ (reference sequence). The germline V and J ends were trimmed by 4 bases and 1 base, with 19 bases remaining between them. CDR3: CASSWDMDPNIQETQYF. CDR3 nucleotide sequence: TGTGCCAGCAGCTGGGACATGGACCCTAATATCCAAGAGACCCAGTACTTC. Full variable domain (rest looked up from reference TRBV7-9 and TRBJ2-5): DTGVSQNPRHKITKRGQNVTFRCDPISEHNRLYWYRQTLGQGPEFLTYFQNEAQLEKSRLLSDRFSAERPKGSFSTLEIQRTEQGDSAMYLCASSWDMDPNIQETQYFGPGTRLLVL.

The chain uses TRBV5-1 and TRBJ2-7; the D gene is possibly TRBD2 (6 bases). Trimming pared 7 bases from V and 3 bases from J, leaving 14 bases between. The CDR3 has 13 residues. Germline CDR1 and CDR2: SGHRS and YFSETQ. CDR3 DNA: TGCGCCAGCGCCGGGGACGGGGGCTACGAGCAGTACTTC. It specifies CASAGDGGYEQYF.

The chain employs TRBV6-5 and TRBJ2-1; 9 bases align to TRBD2. This CDR3 is 16 amino acids long. V lost 0 bases to trimming and J lost 8 bases; unmatched junction nucleotides: 8. Germline loops: CDR1 MNHEY, CDR2 SVGAGI. The CDR3, as DNA: TGTGCCAGCAGTTACTCGGTAGCGGGAGCAAATGATGAGCAGTTCTTC. It specifies CASSYSVAGANDEQFF.

J is TRBJ2-7 and V is TRBV27; 11 positions match TRBD2. This CDR3 has 15 amino acids. V lost 4 bases to trimming and J lost 2 bases; unmatched junction nucleotides: 4. Germline V gene sequence: CDR1 MNHEY, CDR2 SMNVEV (reference sequence). The CDR3: CASSSGLAVTYEQYF. The CDR3 DNA sequence: TGTGCCAGCAGTTCGGGACTAGCGGTAACCTACGAGCAGTACTTC.

V is TRBV4-1 and J is TRBJ2-4; 7 bases agree with TRBD2. Germline V gene lookup returns CDR1 MGHRA and CDR2 YSYEKL. The CDR3 runs to 15 residues. V was clipped by 4 bases and J by 3 bases; unmatched bases: 6. The CDR3 DNA reads as TGCGCCAGCAGCCCCCCCGGGGGGTACAAAAACATTCAGTACTTC. As protein: CASSPPGGYKNIQYF.